The 6 T cell receptor beta chains listed next were all sequenced from one sample in a study of Ad26.COV2.S vaccination and SARS-CoV-2 variants. Only in-frame clones appear in the TCRdb table, and some are missing; sequencing was by immunoSEQ multiplex PCR. The table lists 200,000 to 300,000 clones, approximately 88% of them singletons, with about 2.8% in the top ten. Treatment described: roughly 20 received Ad26.COV2.S at low or high dose, single or two shots; about 5 received placebo; per-sample allocation not given. Sampling occurred on day 63 after the first vaccine or placebo injection. The material was peripheral blood, obtained in a trial of Ad26.COV2.S vaccine versus placebo. These TCRs come from a person aged 18-60 years who received the Ad26.COV2.S COVID-19 vaccine or a placebo.

This clone showed up just once. The gene calls are TRBV23-1 and TRBJ2-5; D possibly uses TRBD1 or TRBD2 (6 bases each). TRBV23-1 is placed among ORFs of uncertain function. This CDR3 comprises 15 residues. V lost 8 bases, J lost 2 bases, and 18 bases lay in between. CDR3 in amino acids: CASCKGGSLQETQYF. As DNA, the CDR3 is TGCGCCAGCTGTAAGGGGGGTTCCTTACAAGAGACCCAGTACTTC.

The rearrangement uses TRBV7-7 and TRBJ1-1, with TRBD1 as a possible D gene (6 bases). The CDR3 consists of 15 residues. V lost 5 bases and J lost 1, with 14 bases in between. The germline V gene encodes CDR1 SSHAT and CDR2 FNYEAQ (reference sequence). The CDR3 region has the DNA TGTGCCAGCAGCCAATTAGACAGGCGGAACACTGAAGCTTTCTTT. It translates to CASSQLDRRNTEAFF.

Here the CDR3 DNA reads TGTGCCACCAGTAGCGGGAGGAAGGCAGATACGCAGTATTTT. Its translation is CATSSGRKADTQYF. The chain combines TRBV24-1 with TRBJ2-3; TRBD2 matches 9 bases. Germline CDR1 KGHDR, CDR2 SFDVKD. V was pared by 6 bases and J by 4 bases, with 4 bases of the junction left unmatched. This CDR3 contains 14 residues.

The genes are TRBV10-3 and TRBJ1-1; D is unresolved. V lost 4 bases, J lost 4 bases, and 7 bases lay in between. There are 12 residues in the CDR3. Germline CDR1 reads ENHRY; CDR2 reads SYGVKD. CDR3 in DNA: TGTGCCATCAGTGGGACTGCCACTGAAGCTTTCTTT. Protein sequence: CAISGTATEAFF.

The CDR3 sequence is CASSYSTGRGDDYTF. In DNA form, the CDR3 reads TGTGCCAGCAGTTACTCGACAGGTCGAGGTGATGACTACACCTTC. The chain employs TRBV6-5 and TRBJ1-2; D possibly corresponds to TRBD1 (6 bases). V lost 0 bases to trimming and J lost 10 bases, with 18 bases between them. The CDR3 is 15 amino acids. Looked up from germline, CDR1 is MNHEY and CDR2 is SVGAGI.

The rearrangement joins TRBV9 to TRBJ2-1; no clear D. Per the germline V gene, CDR1 is SGDLS and CDR2 is YYNGEE. The CDR3 length is 15 residues. The ends were cut back, 4 bases at V and 2 bases at J, with 13 bases in the middle. The CDR3 nucleotides read TGTGCCAGCAGCTCCTTAGAACCCCCCTACAATGAGCAGTTCTTC. This sequence encodes CASSSLEPPYNEQFF.